One sample yielded the 2 T cell receptor beta chains listed below, sequenced in a study of Graves' ophthalmopathy and Graves' hyperthyroidism. For repertoire sequencing, the TCR beta CDR3 regions were amplified from RNA transcripts. HTBI primers served in a first-round RT-PCR, which a second-round multiplex PCR followed. TCRdb passed the multiplex PCR reads through MiXCR, listing each CDR3 protein once. The table lists over a million distinct CDR3 sequences, about 36% of them singletons. Sequenced sample: peripheral blood or thyroid tissue (not recorded which). The receptors originated from an adult man with Graves' hyperthyroidism.

This clonotype was seen ten or more times. The V gene is TRBV2, the J gene TRBJ1-3; 7 positions match TRBD1. Looked up from germline, CDR1 is SNHLY and CDR2 is FYNNEI. This CDR3 is built from 14 residues. The junction had 6 bases not matched to a gene; V was cut back by 6 bases and J by 4 bases. CDR3 in DNA: TGTGCCAGCAGACAGGGGCAGGCGGGAAACACCATATATTTT. It translates to CASRQGQAGNTIYF.

This clonotype has a count of ten or more. The rearrangement uses TRBV11-2 and TRBJ2-7, with D possibly matching TRBD1 (7 bases). The CDR3 is 14 amino acids. The germline V gene has CDR1 SGHAT and CDR2 FQNNGV. V lost 4 bases, J lost 5 bases, and 15 bases lay in between. CDR3 protein: CASSSAQGGDEQYF. CDR3 in DNA: TGTGCCAGCAGCTCCGCCCAGGGGGGCGACGAGCAGTACTTC.